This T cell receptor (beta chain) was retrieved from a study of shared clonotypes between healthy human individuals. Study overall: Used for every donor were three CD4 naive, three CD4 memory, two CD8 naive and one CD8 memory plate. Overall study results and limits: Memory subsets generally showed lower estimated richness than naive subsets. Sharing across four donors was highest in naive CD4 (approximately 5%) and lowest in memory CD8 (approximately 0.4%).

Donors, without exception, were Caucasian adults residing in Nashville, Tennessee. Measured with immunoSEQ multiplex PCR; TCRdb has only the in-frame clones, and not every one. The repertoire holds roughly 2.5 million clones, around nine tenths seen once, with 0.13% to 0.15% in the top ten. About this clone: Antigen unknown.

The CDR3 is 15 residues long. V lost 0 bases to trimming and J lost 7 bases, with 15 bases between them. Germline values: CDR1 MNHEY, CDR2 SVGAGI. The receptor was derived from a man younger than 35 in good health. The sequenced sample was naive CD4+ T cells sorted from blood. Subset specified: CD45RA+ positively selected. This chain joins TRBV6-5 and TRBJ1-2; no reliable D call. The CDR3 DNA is TGTGCCAGCAGTTACTCAGACCCCGGCCTCAGTGGCTACACCTTC. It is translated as CASSYSDPGLSGYTF.